This T cell receptor (beta chain) was sequenced in a study of T cells after posttransplantation cyclophosphamide. Cells defined as naive were viable CD3+CD4+ or CD3+CD8+ and CCR7+CD45RA+CD45RO-CD95-CD27+CD28+. The related graft donor's blood sample was taken on the day of bone marrow donation. Points on this clone: Its antigen is unknown.

General study results and limits: Skin or GI-infiltrating T cells shared few TRB sequences with blood. TRB clonality was highly associated with recipient CMV seropositivity and reactivation. Later blood repertoires were often dominated by clones from the donor CD8+ memory compartment.

Germline CDR1 is MDHEN and CDR2 is SYDVKM. The CDR3 is 15 amino acids. V lost 6 bases, J lost 5 bases, and 9 bases stayed unmatched. Using immunoSEQ multiplex PCR, the repertoire was profiled, and TCRdb retains in-frame clones only, with some absent. Of about 22,000 clones listed, over 95% are singletons. Sequencing was performed on naive CD4+ T cells sorted from PBMCs. This sequence originates from a man aged 45-65 years in good health, CMV-negative, and a related stem cell transplant donor. The chain carries TRBV28 and TRBJ2-5; TRBD2 matches 10 bases. The CDR3: CASSRSGGALETQYF. The CDR3, as DNA: TGTGCCAGCAGCCGAAGCGGGGGGGCCCTTGAGACCCAGTACTTC.